Following are 30 T cell receptor beta chains from one sample sequenced in a study of T cells after yellow fever vaccination. TCRdb reprocessed the 5' RACE reads with MiXCR, giving one entry per CDR3 protein. The sample has under 550,000 distinct CDR3 sequences; around a fifth are singletons. Sample: PBMCs, taken roughly 20 days after the first yellow fever vaccination. Receptors were obtained from a man aged 18 to 29 who received the YFV17D yellow fever vaccine.

The rearrangement joins TRBV12-3 or TRBV12-4 to TRBJ2-2, with D unclear. The V end lost 6 bases, the J end lost 0 bases, and 14 bases lay between the germline ends. The CDR3 has 16 amino acids. DNA of the CDR3: TGTGCCAGCAGGGCGCCCGCGGCCGCGAACACCGGGGAGCTGTTTTTT. Translation gives CASRAPAAANTGELFF.

The chain combines TRBV6-2 or TRBV6-3 with TRBJ1-1; D uncertain. V gave up 2 bases and J gave up 0 bases, with 13 bases separating them. The germline V gene encodes CDR1 MNHEY and CDR2 SVGEGT. The CDR3 runs 16 residues. The CDR3 bases are TGTGCCAGCAGTTACGTGACGCTTACTATGAACACTGAAGCTTTCTTT. Its protein product is CASSYVTLTMNTEAFF.

This clonotype showed up just a few times. The chain recombines TRBV4-1 with TRBJ2-2, with D uncertain. Germline CDR1 reads MGHRA; CDR2 reads YSYEKL. V lost 0 bases, J lost 6 bases, and 8 bases lay in between. This CDR3 spans 14 amino acids. The CDR3 sequence is CASSQDSLSGELFF. DNA of the CDR3: TGCGCCAGCAGCCAAGATTCCCTATCCGGGGAGCTGTTTTTT.

The gene calls are TRBV7-3 and TRBJ2-6; 9 bases are shared with TRBD1. Germline-derived CDR1 and CDR2 are SGHTA and FQGTGA. This CDR3 has 17 amino acids. V lost 3 bases and J lost 2; bases outside the gene matches: 5. The CDR3, as DNA: TGTGCCAGCAGCTTTACAGGGGGCGGACCTGGGGCCAACGTCCTGACTTTC. Amino acids: CASSFTGGGPGANVLTF.

The chain has TRBV4-1 and TRBJ2-1, with no clear D. V shed 0 bases and J shed 0 bases, with 6 bases lying between them. This CDR3 region has 15 residues. Looked up from germline, CDR1 is MGHRA and CDR2 is YSYEKL. The chain's CDR3 is CASSQEYHSYNEQFF. CDR3 bases: TGCGCCAGCAGCCAAGAGTATCACTCCTACAATGAGCAGTTCTTC.

This clonotype was observed many times. The CDR3 here is CASSPVNSPLHF. DNA of the CDR3: TGTGCCAGCTCACCAGTTAATTCACCCCTCCACTTT. This sequence joins TRBV18 and TRBJ1-6; D gene unclear. The CDR3 consists of 12 residues. Germline lookup yields CDR1 KGHSH and CDR2 LQKENI. Trimming removed 2 bases at V and 6 bases at J, with 2 bases between. The full variable domain, in which reference TRBV18 and TRBJ1-6 provide the parts outside the CDR3, is NAGVMQNPRHLVRRRGQEARLRCSPMKGHSHVYWYRQLPEEGLKFMVYLQKENIIDESGMPKERFSAEFPKEGPSILRIQQVVRGDSAAYFCASSPVNSPLHFGNGTRLTVT.

This clonotype occurred a few times. The chain combines TRBV20-1 with TRBJ2-7; 10 bases match TRBD1. V trimming: 4 bases; J trimming: 4 bases; junction bases outside the gene matches: 4. CDR1 DFQATT and CDR2 SNEGSKA come from the germline V gene (reference sequence). The CDR3 is 13 amino acids. The CDR3: CSANRDRGYEQYF. In DNA form, the CDR3 reads TGCAGTGCTAACAGGGACAGGGGATACGAGCAGTACTTC.

This clonotype was observed a handful of times. The chain links TRBV10-3 to TRBJ2-5, with 7 bases aligning to TRBD2. V lost 0 bases and J lost 5; bases outside the gene matches: 6. The CDR3 totals 15 residues. In germline, CDR1 is ENHRY, CDR2 SYGVKD. DNA of the CDR3: TGTGCCATCAGTGAGTCGACAAGGGGAGGGGAGACCCAGTACTTC. Translating gives CAISESTRGGETQYF.

This clonotype was found a few times. The chain is built from TRBV5-5 and TRBJ2-3; D is perhaps TRBD2 (5 bases). The V gene lost 5 bases and the J gene lost 5 bases, with 12 bases spanning the gap. The germline CDR1 and CDR2 sequences are SGHKS and YYEKEE (reference sequence). The CDR3 is 13 amino acids. The CDR3 is CASSSSGIDTQYF. DNA of the CDR3: TGTGCCAGCAGTTCGTCGGGAATAGATACGCAGTATTTT.

The V and J genes are TRBV7-9 and TRBJ2-1; tentative D call: TRBD2 (6 bases). Germline V gene sequence: CDR1 SEHNR, CDR2 FQNEAQ (reference sequence). V lost 5 bases and J lost 8, with 22 bases in between. This CDR3 is 16 amino acids long. The CDR3 protein is CASSRLGRAPGDEQFF. CDR3 nucleotides: TGTGCCAGCAGCAGGCTGGGACGAGCCCCGGGGGATGAGCAGTTCTTC.

In its sample, this clonotype was seen once. V is TRBV6-2 or TRBV6-3 and J is TRBJ1-4; no firm D call. The CDR3 is made up of 14 amino acids. Trimming took off 8 bases at V and 7 bases at J, with 17 bases between the two ends. The germline V gene has CDR1 MNHEY and CDR2 SVGEGT. CDR3 bases: TGTGCCAGCGCGAACGGAGGGTGTGGTGAAAAACTGTTTTTT. Its protein is CASANGGCGEKLFF.

This chain uses TRBV9 with TRBJ2-1; 8 bases line up with TRBD2. Germline loops: CDR1 SGDLS, CDR2 YYNGEE. The CDR3 is 15 amino acids. V was clipped by 4 bases and J by 7 bases; unmatched bases: 10. CDR3 sequence: CASSPLGLEGNEQFF. The CDR3 region has the DNA TGTGCCAGCAGCCCCTTGGGACTAGAAGGAAATGAGCAGTTCTTC.

This clonotype was observed a handful of times. The chain is built from TRBV19 and TRBJ2-1, with 7 bases that match TRBD1. V lost 3 bases, J lost 3 bases, and 5 bases stayed unmatched. CDR1 and CDR2 (germline): LNHDA, SQIVND (reference sequence). The CDR3 contains 15 residues. The DNA of the CDR3 is TGTGCCAGTAGTATTACTCACAGGGGCTACAATGAGCAGTTCTTC. Its protein product is CASSITHRGYNEQFF.

This clonotype was detected ten times or more. The chain is built from TRBV19 and TRBJ2-7; D not certain. Trimming removed 3 bases at V and 1 base at J, with 10 bases between. The CDR3 has 14 residues. The germline V gene encodes CDR1 LNHDA and CDR2 SQIVND (reference sequence). The CDR3 bases are TGTGCCAGTAGTATTGCCGGCGGTTCCTACGAGCAGTACTTC. It translates to CASSIAGGSYEQYF.

This clonotype occurred a few times. The V gene is TRBV11-2, the J gene TRBJ1-6; D may be TRBD1 (6 bases). Trimming left V 4 bases short and J 6 bases short, with 13 bases between. Germline V gene data show CDR1 as SGHAT and CDR2 as FQNNGV. The CDR3 contains 15 residues. The DNA of the CDR3 is TGTGCCAGCAGCTACGAGGGACACTCTAATTCACCCCTCCACTTT. Translating it yields CASSYEGHSNSPLHF.

The V and J genes are TRBV6-5 and TRBJ2-7; no clear D gene. The CDR3 is 13 amino acids. The V end lost 2 bases, the J end lost 4 bases, and 9 bases lay between the germline ends. Germline CDR1 MNHEY, CDR2 SVGAGI. The CDR3 DNA reads as TGTGCCAGCAGTTACCCCGGACCTTACGAGCAGTACTTC. Residues: CASSYPGPYEQYF.

In this sample, this clonotype turned up a few times. The V gene is TRBV5-1, the J gene TRBJ2-3; D not certain. Germline values: CDR1 SGHRS, CDR2 YFSETQ. V was clipped by 2 bases and J by 0 bases, with 7 bases between them. This CDR3 spans 14 amino acids. The CDR3 sequence: CASSFPTSTDTQYF. CDR3 nucleotides: TGCGCCAGCAGCTTTCCGACAAGCACAGATACGCAGTATTTT.

This clonotype was seen a few times. The CDR3 here is CAWSRSSGGYCTDTQYF. CDR3 coding DNA: TGTGCCTGGAGTAGGTCTAGCGGGGGATATTGCACAGATACGCAGTATTTT. The chain combines TRBV30 with TRBJ2-3, with 10 bases lining up with TRBD2. CDR1 and CDR2 from the germline V gene are GTSNPN and SVGIG (reference sequence). V lost 2 bases, J lost 1 base, and 9 bases stayed unmatched. The CDR3 contains 17 residues. The complete variable domain, with remaining parts taken from reference TRBV30 and TRBJ2-3, reads SQTIHQWPATLVQPVGSPLSLECTVEGTSNPNLYWYRQAAGRGLQLLFYSVGIGQISSEVPQNLSASRPQDRQFILSSKKLLLSDSGFYLCAWSRSSGGYCTDTQYFGPGTRLTVL.

The chain carries TRBV14 and TRBJ1-1; tentatively, D is TRBD1 (6 bases). V shed 5 bases and J shed 7 bases, with 8 bases lying between them. The CDR3 length is 11 residues. Germline CDR1 is SGHDN and CDR2 is FVKESK. CDR3 in amino acids: CASSTQGEAFF. DNA for the CDR3: TGTGCCAGCAGCACACAGGGTGAAGCTTTCTTT. The complete variable domain, with remaining parts taken from reference TRBV14 and TRBJ1-1, reads EAGVTQFPSHSVIEKGQTVTLRCDPISGHDNLYWYRRVMGKEIKFLLHFVKESKQDESGMPNNRFLAERTGGTYSTLKVQPAELEDSGVYFCASSTQGEAFFGQGTRLTVV.

This clonotype occurred a few times. The chain carries TRBV4-2 and TRBJ1-2; D is ambiguous. The CDR3 covers 14 residues. Between the trimmed V and J ends, which lost 0 bases and 5 bases, there was a span of 10 bases. Germline-derived CDR1 and CDR2 are LGHNA and YNFKEQ. The DNA for the CDR3 is TGTGCCAGCAGCCAAGAGAAGGCTGGATATGGCTACACCTTC. This gives the protein CASSQEKAGYGYTF.

This clonotype was found a few times. J is TRBJ1-6 and V is TRBV6-5; D unresolved. The CDR3 covers 15 residues. Trimming left V 6 bases short and J 0 bases short, with 9 bases between. Per the germline V gene, CDR1 is MNHEY and CDR2 is SVGAGI. The CDR3, as DNA: TGTGCCAGCAGCCCCCGGGGCTCCTATAATTCACCCCTCCACTTT. It yields the protein CASSPRGSYNSPLHF.

The J gene is TRBJ2-7, the V gene TRBV7-9; maybe TRBD2 (5 bases). From germline, CDR1 is SEHNR and CDR2 FQNEAQ (reference sequence). The V end lost 3 bases, the J end lost 2 bases, and 8 bases lay between the germline ends. This CDR3 has 13 residues. The CDR3 DNA follows: TGTGCCAGCAGCTTCGGGAATACCTACGAGCAGTACGTC. Translated: CASSFGNTYEQYV.

In its sample, this clonotype was seen a few times. V usage is TRBV12-3 or TRBV12-4 and J usage is TRBJ2-3, with 7 bases aligning to TRBD1. Trimming at V came to 6 bases and at J to 2 bases, leaving 11 bases not matched to a gene. The CDR3 extends over 16 amino acids. CDR3 in DNA: TGTGCCAGCAGGAAAATTACAGGGGCACCCACAGATACGCAGTATTTT. Its protein is CASRKITGAPTDTQYF.

The chain joins TRBV29-1 to TRBJ1-1; D not certain. The length of the CDR3 is 12 residues. Trimming took 7 bases from V and 7 from J, leaving 16 bases between them. Germline assignment: CDR1 SQVTM and CDR2 ANQGSEA. The CDR3: CSAQELTIEAFF. The CDR3 nucleotides read TGCAGCGCCCAGGAGTTAACGATTGAAGCTTTCTTT. The full variable domain, with the rest looked up from reference TRBV29-1 and TRBJ1-1, is SAVISQKPSRDICQRGTSLTIQCQVDSQVTMMFWYRQQPGQSLTLIATANQGSEATYESGFVIDKFPISRPNLTFSTLTVSNMSPEDSSIYLCSAQELTIEAFFGQGTRLTVV.

Note on this clonotype: One end of the junction is discordant with germline, which a read error may explain. This rearrangement joins TRBV9 to TRBJ2-3; no firm D call. The CDR3 has 13 amino acids. Germline V gene data show CDR1 as SGDLS and CDR2 as YYNGEE. Here the CDR3 reads CANSAWWRDTQYF. The CDR3, as DNA: TGTGCCAACAGCGCCTGGTGGAGAGATACGCAGTATTTT.

The sample holds a few counts of this clonotype. V gene TRBV7-9 combines with J gene TRBJ2-5, with no clear D. CDR3 length equals 14 residues. Trimming stripped 3 bases from V and 0 bases from J, with 8 bases between. Per germline, CDR1 SEHNR and CDR2 FQNEAQ (reference sequence). The DNA of the CDR3 is TGTGCCAGCAGCTTCTCGCTATACCAAGAGACCCAGTACTTC. Residues: CASSFSLYQETQYF. The complete variable domain, with remaining parts taken from reference TRBV7-9 and TRBJ2-5, reads DTGVSQNPRHKITKRGQNVTFRCDPISEHNRLYWYRQTLGQGPEFLTYFQNEAQLEKSRLLSDRFSAERPKGSFSTLEIQRTEQGDSAMYLCASSFSLYQETQYFGPGTRLLVL.

This clonotype has more than one count but fewer than ten. The J gene is TRBJ1-2, the V gene TRBV15, with D possibly being TRBD1 (5 bases). V was pared by 0 bases and J by 7 bases, with 21 bases between. CDR1 LNHNV and CDR2 YYDKDF come from the germline V gene (reference sequence). The CDR3 length is 17 residues. CDR3 bases: TGTGCCACCAGCAGAGATTGGGGATCGGTGGGGGTAGGTGGCTACACCTTC. Residues: CATSRDWGSVGVGGYTF.

In its sample, this clonotype was seen a few times. The V and J genes are TRBV4-1 and TRBJ1-2, with D unresolved. Germline loops: CDR1 MGHRA, CDR2 YSYEKL. V was pared by 1 base and J by 4 bases, with 10 bases between. The CDR3 runs to 14 residues. The CDR3, as DNA: TGCGCCAGCAGCCAAGTCCACAGTCCCTATGGCTACACCTTC. It specifies CASSQVHSPYGYTF.

This clonotype has just a few counts. The rearrangement joins TRBV7-2 to TRBJ2-5; D tentatively reads TRBD1 or TRBD2 (5 bases each). The CDR3 runs to 14 residues. The V end lost 5 bases, the J end lost 5 bases, and 15 bases lay between the germline ends. The germline V gene has CDR1 SGHTA and CDR2 FQGNSA. The CDR3 sequence: CASSPGPGLETQYF. The CDR3 DNA sequence: TGTGCCAGCAGCCCCGGTCCGGGGCTGGAGACCCAGTACTTC.

This clonotype was seen many times. The chain joins TRBV11-2 to TRBJ2-7, with TRBD2 identical over 12 bases. CDR3 length equals 14 residues. V shed 5 bases and J 4 bases; nucleotides not matched to a gene: 3. The germline V gene has CDR1 SGHAT and CDR2 FQNNGV. CDR3 in DNA: TGTGCCAGCAGCCCCGGGACTAGCGGGTACGAGCAGTACTTC. This gives the protein CASSPGTSGYEQYF. Using reference TRBV11-2 and TRBJ2-7 for the parts outside the CDR3, the full variable domain is EAGVAQSPRYKIIEKRQSVAFWCNPISGHATLYWYQQILGQGPKLLIQFQNNGVVDDSQLPKDRFSAERLKGVDSTLKIQPAKLEDSAVYLCASSPGTSGYEQYFGPGTRLTVT.